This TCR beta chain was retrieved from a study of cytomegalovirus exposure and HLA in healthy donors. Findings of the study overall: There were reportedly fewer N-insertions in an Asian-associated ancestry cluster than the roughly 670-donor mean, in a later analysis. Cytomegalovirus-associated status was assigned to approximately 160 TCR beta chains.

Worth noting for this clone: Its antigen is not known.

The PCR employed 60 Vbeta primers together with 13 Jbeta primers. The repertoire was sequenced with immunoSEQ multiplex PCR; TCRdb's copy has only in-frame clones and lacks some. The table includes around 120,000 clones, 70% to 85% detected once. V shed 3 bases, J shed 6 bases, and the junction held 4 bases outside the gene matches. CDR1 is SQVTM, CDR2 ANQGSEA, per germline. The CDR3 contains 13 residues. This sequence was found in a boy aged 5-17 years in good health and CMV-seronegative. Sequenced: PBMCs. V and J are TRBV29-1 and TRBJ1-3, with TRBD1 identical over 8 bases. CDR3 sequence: CSVDETGVNTIYF. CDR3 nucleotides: TGCAGCGTTGACGAGACAGGGGTAAACACCATATATTTT.